This T cell receptor (beta chain) was captured in a study of T cell repertoires in cytomegalovirus infection. The wider study: Both recently identified HLA-C-restricted and well-studied HLA-B-restricted CMV epitopes were used in the study. Shared public TCR beta signatures pointed to both CMV infection and a matching HLA type. Overall study findings and caveats: CMV-specific TCR beta clonotypes restricted by HLA-C were the ones dominating the ex vivo response. Pooled public TCR beta family frequency picked out CMV carriers with the relevant HLA.

One entry per CDR3 protein results from TCRdb running MiXCR on the reads. The data hold approximately 1,000,000 distinct CDR3 sequences, with roughly 30% observed a single time. Trimming stripped 0 bases from V and 5 bases from J, with 12 bases between. Germline V CDR1 and CDR2: KGHDR, SFDVKD. The CDR3 is 15 residues long. A word on this clonotype: Its specificity is unknown.

The chain uses TRBV24-1 and TRBJ2-5; no reliable D call. The clonotype originates from a human donor in good health (CMV status not recorded). Some clones in this sample may be carry-over from other donors' samples. The sample here was cultured CD8+ T cells from PBMCs, taken from culture after CMV antigen stimulation. CDR3 nucleotides: TGTGCCACCAGTGATTTGGGTTTCCCTCAGGAGACCCAGTACTTC. Translated, it gives CATSDLGFPQETQYF.